This TCR beta chain was identified in a study of T cell responses to AZD1222 COVID-19 vaccine. The CDR3 consists of 17 residues. The ends were cut back, 1 base at V and 8 bases at J, with 21 bases in the middle. CDR1 is SGHTA, CDR2 FQGNSA, per germline. Profiled with immunoSEQ multiplex PCR; TCRdb holds only in-frame clones, not every one. The sample lists roughly 100,000 clones, around 86% seen once, with over 3% in the top ten. Remarks on this clone: Its antigen is as yet unknown.

Findings and caveats of the study: Most donors were white British, females outnumbered males, and clonal diversity was possibly underestimated. Every sample of the repertoires postdated the peak T cell response. At study baseline, merely over 5 AZD1222 recipients were seropositive. Spike-specific TCRs gained breadth and depth after people received two AZD1222 doses.

The chain is built from TRBV7-2 and TRBJ2-1; tentatively, D is TRBD2 (5 bases). The sequences come from peripheral blood, collected 28 days after the second dose of the MenACWY control vaccine. This clonotype originated in an adult who received the MenACWY meningococcal vaccine as a control. The CDR3 sequence: CASSLVAGSLVSYEQFF. As DNA, the CDR3 is TGTGCCAGCAGCTTAGTTGCGGGCTCTCTAGTTTCCTATGAGCAGTTCTTC.